This T cell receptor (beta chain) was found in a study of beta chain features in type 1 diabetes. Study overall: Healthy donors resembled patients in age, gender and cell yields. Study-wide results and caveats: Patients with type 1 diabetes showed fewer VDJ junction insertions and more deletions. For patients, the naive, central memory and Treg TCRB repertoires appeared more alike than for healthy donors.

This clone was detected only a few times. Its antigen is not identified. Expressed TCRB transcripts were sequenced because the isolated RNA had all been reverse transcribed beforehand. Sequenced by immunoSEQ multiplex PCR; TCRdb stores in-frame clones only, minus some. The sample lists under 450,000 clones, roughly 16% occurring once. This CDR3 spans 16 amino acids. V was cut by 5 bases and J by 0 bases, with 17 bases left in between. The germline V gene has CDR1 PRHDT and CDR2 FYEKMQ (reference sequence). The chain uses TRBV13 and TRBJ2-7; D might be TRBD1 (6 bases). Sequenced: naive CD4+ T cells from blood. The TCR comes from a woman between 18 and 29 years old in good health. DNA of the CDR3: TGTGCCAGCAGCCCTGCCGGCAGGGGAGACTCCTACGAGCAGTACTTC. Protein: CASSPAGRGDSYEQYF.